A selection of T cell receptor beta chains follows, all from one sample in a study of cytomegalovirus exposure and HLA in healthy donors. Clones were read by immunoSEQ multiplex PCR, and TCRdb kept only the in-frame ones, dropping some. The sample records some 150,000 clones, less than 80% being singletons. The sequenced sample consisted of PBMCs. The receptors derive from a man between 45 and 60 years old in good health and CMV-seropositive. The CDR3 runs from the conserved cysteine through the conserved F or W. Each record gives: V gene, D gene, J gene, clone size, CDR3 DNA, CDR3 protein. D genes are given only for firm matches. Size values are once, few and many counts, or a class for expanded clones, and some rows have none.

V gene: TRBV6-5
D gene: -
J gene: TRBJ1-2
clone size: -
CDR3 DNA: TGTGCCAGCAGTTACTCCTCGGGAGGCTATGGCTACACCTTC
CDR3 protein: CASSYSSGGYGYTF

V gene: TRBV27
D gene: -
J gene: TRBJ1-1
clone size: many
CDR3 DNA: TGTGCCAGCAGTTTATCTATGAGAGCCAACACTGAAGCTTTCTTT
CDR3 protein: CASSLSMRANTEAFF

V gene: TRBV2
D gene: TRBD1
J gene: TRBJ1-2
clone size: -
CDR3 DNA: TGTGCCAGCGGGGACAGGAGCCTAGGGGGCTACACCTTC
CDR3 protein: CASGDRSLGGYTF

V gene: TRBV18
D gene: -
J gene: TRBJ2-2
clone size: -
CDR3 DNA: TGTGCCAGCTCACGTACAGTTACGACCGGGGAGCTGTTTTTT
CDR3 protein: CASSRTVTTGELFF

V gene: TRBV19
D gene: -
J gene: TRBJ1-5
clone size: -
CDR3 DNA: TGTGCCAGTATCGACAGGATTAGCAATCAGCCCCAGCATTTT
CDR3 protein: CASIDRISNQPQHF

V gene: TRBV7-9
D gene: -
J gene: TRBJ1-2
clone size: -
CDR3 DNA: TGTGCCACCGGCGGGCCTGGACGACATGGCTACACCTTC
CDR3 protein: CATGGPGRHGYTF

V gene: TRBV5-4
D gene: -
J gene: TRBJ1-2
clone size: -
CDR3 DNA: TGTGCCAGCAGCTTGGGAATCGGTTCGTCGTACGGCTACACCTTC
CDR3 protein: CASSLGIGSSYGYTF

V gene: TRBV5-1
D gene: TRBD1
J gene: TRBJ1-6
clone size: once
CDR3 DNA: TGCGCCAGCAGCTCAAAGACAGGGGAGGCTTCACCCCTCCACTTT
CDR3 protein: CASSSKTGEASPLHF

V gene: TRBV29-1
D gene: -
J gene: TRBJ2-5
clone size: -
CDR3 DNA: TGCAGCGTTAGAAAGGGGCAAGAGACCCAGTACTTC
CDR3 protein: CSVRKGQETQYF

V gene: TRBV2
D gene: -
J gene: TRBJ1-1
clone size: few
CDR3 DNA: TGTGCCAGCAGTGCTCTGAACACTGAAGCTTTCTTT
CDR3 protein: CASSALNTEAFF

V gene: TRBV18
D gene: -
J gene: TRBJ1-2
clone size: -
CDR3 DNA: TGTGCCAGCTCACCGAGAGAATATGGCTACACCTTC
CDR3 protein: CASSPREYGYTF

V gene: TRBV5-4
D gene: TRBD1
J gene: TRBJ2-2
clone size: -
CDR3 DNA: TGTGCCAGCAGCCGTGGACAGGCCCGAACCACCGGGGAGCTGTTTTTT
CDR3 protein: CASSRGQARTTGELFF

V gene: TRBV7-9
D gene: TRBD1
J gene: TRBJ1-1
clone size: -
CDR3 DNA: TGTGCCAGCAGCCTAGACAGGGCGCTCGGCACTGAAGCTTTCTTT
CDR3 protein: CASSLDRALGTEAFF

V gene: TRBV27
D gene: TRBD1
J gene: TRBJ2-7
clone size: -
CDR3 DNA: TGTGCCAGCAGTTCGACTAGGACAGGGCTCTACGAGCAGTACTTC
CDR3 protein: CASSSTRTGLYEQYF

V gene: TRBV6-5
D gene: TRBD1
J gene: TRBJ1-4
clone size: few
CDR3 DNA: TGTGCCAGCAGCTCGGGACAGGAGTATAATGAAAAACTGTTTTTT
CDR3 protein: CASSSGQEYNEKLFF

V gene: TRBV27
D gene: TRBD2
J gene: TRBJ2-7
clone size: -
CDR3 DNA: TGTGCCAGCAGTTCCGGGACTAGCGGGATCTCCTACGAGCAGTACTTC
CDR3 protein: CASSSGTSGISYEQYF

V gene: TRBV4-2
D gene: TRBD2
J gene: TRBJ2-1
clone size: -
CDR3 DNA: TGTGCCAGCAGCCCAGCATTAGCGGGATCCGGCGAGCAGTTCTTC
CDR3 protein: CASSPALAGSGEQFF

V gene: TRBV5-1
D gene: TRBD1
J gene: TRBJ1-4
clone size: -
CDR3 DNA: TGCGCCAGCAGCCGCGACAGGGGAGAGAAACTGTTTTTT
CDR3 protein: CASSRDRGEKLFF

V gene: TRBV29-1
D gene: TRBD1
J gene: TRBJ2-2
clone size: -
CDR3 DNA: TGCAGCGTGACAGGGGGCGCGAACACCGGGGAGCTGTTTTTT
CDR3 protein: CSVTGGANTGELFF

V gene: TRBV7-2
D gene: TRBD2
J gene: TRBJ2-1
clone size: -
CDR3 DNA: TGTGCCAGCAGCTTGACTAGCGGCCCTTACAATGAGCAGTTCTTC
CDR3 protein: CASSLTSGPYNEQFF

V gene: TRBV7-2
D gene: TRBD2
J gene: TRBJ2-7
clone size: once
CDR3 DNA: TGTGCCAGCAGCGCAACTAGCGGGAGGACTTACGAGCAGTACTTC
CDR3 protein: CASSATSGRTYEQYF

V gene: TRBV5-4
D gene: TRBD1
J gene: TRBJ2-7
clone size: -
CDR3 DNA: TGTGCCAGCAGCTCACCCGGGACAGGGACCTACGAGCAGTACTTC
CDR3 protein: CASSSPGTGTYEQYF

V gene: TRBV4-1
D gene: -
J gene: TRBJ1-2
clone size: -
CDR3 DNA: TGCGCCAGCAGCCAACTTAACTATGGCTACACCTTC
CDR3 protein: CASSQLNYGYTF

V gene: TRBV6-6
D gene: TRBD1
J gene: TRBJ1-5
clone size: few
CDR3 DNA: TGTGCCAGCAGTTACGGGGACAGAGTCAATCAGCCCCAGCATTTT
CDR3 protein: CASSYGDRVNQPQHF

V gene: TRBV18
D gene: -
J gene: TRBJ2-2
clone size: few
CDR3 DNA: TGTGCCAGCTCACCAATTTCAGAGCTGTTTTTT
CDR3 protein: CASSPISELFF

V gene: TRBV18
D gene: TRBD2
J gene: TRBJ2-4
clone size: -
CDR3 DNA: TGTGCCAGCTCACCACGGTCACTAGCGGGGGAGAGTGGCAAAAACATTCAGTACTTC
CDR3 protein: CASSPRSLAGESGKNIQYF

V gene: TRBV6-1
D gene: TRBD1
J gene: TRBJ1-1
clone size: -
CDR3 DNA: TGTGCCAGCAGTGAAAAGGGACAGTTACCTGGGGGAAGGAACACTGAAGCTTTCTTT
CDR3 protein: CASSEKGQLPGGRNTEAFF

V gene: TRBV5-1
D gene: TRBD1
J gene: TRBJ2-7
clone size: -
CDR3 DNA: TGCGCCAGCAGCCTGGGACAGGGGAGAGCGTACGAGCAGTACTTC
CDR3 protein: CASSLGQGRAYEQYF

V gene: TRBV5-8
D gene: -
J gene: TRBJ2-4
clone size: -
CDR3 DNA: TGTGCCAGCAGGTCCAGGGCTACAGGGAACATTCAGTACTTC
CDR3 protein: CASRSRATGNIQYF

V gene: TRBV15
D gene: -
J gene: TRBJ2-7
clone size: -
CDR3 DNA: TGTGCCACCAGCATAAGGGGGGGGGCTTTCGAGCAGTACTTC
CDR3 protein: CATSIRGGAFEQYF

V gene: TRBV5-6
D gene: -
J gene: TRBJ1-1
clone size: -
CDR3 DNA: TGTGCCAGCAGAGACGGGGGATGGAGGCAGAACACTGAAGCTTTCTTT
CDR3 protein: CASRDGGWRQNTEAFF

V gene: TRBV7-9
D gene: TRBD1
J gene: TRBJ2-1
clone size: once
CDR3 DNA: TGTGCCAGCAGCTTAGGTCCGACAGGGGGTAACGAGCAGTTCTTC
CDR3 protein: CASSLGPTGGNEQFF

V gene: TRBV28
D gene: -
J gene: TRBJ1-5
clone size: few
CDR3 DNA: TGTGCCATCCAGTTTGGGGCAGGGTACAATCAGCCCCAGCATTTT
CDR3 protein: CAIQFGAGYNQPQHF

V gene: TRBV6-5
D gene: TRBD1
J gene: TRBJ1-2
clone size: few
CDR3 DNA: TGTGCCAGCAGTACCGACAGGGGGGGAATCTATGGCTACACCTTC
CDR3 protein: CASSTDRGGIYGYTF

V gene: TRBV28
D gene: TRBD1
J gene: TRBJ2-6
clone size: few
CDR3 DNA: TGTGCCAGCAGTTTACCCGGGACAGCCGGGGCCAACGTCCTGACTTTC
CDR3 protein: CASSLPGTAGANVLTF

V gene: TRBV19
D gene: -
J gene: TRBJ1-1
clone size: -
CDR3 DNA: TGTGCCAGTAGTATCTTGGTCAGTGATAACACTGAAGCTTTCTTT
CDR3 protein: CASSILVSDNTEAFF

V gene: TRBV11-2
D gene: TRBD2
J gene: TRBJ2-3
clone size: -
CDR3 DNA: TGTGCCAGCAGCTTAGCCGGGACTAGCGGGAGTGTCCCCCCAGATACGCAGTATTTT
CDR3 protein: CASSLAGTSGSVPPDTQYF

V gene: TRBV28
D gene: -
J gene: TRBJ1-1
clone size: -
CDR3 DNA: TGTGCCAGCAGTTCCGACGGGATGAACACTGAAGCTTTCTTT
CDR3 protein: CASSSDGMNTEAFF

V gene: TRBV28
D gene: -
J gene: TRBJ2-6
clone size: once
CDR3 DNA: TGTGCCAGCACGAGACAGGTCTCTGGGGCCAACGTCCTGACTTTC
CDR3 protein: CASTRQVSGANVLTF

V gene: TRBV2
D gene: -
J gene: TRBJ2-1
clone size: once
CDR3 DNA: TGTGCCAGCAGTGTCATTACCGGTGAGCAGTTCTTC
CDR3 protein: CASSVITGEQFF

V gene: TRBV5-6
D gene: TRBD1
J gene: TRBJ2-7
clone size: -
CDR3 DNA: TGTGCCAGCAGCTTGGGACAGGGGGTTCGCGACGAGCAGTACTTC
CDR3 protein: CASSLGQGVRDEQYF

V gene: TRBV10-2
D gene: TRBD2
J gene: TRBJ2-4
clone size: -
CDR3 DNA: TGCGCCAGCAGTGAGGGACTAGCGGGGGGGCAAAACATTCAGTACTTC
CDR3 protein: CASSEGLAGGQNIQYF

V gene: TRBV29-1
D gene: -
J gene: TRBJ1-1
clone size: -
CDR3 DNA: TGCAGCGCTGAGGGTGGACAGTCCTCCACTGAAGCTTTCTTT
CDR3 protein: CSAEGGQSSTEAFF

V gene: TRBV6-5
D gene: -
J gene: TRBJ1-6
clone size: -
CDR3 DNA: TGTGCCAGCAGTTACACGGAGCCAGCCCTTAATTCACCCCTCCACTTT
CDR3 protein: CASSYTEPALNSPLHF

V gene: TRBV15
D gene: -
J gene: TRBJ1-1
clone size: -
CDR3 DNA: TGTGCCACCAGCACACTCCGGGGTCCTTTTCCTGAAGCTTTCTTT
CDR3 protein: CATSTLRGPFPEAFF